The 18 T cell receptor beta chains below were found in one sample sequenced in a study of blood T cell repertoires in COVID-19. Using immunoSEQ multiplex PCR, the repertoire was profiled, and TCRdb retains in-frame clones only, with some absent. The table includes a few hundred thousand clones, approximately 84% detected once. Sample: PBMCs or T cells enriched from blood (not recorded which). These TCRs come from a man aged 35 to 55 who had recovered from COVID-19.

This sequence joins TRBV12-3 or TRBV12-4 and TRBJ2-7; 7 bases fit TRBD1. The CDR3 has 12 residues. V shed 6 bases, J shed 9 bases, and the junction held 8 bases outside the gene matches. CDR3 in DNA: TGTGCCAGCAGCCCTGACAGGGTGGGGCAGTACTTC. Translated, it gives CASSPDRVGQYF.

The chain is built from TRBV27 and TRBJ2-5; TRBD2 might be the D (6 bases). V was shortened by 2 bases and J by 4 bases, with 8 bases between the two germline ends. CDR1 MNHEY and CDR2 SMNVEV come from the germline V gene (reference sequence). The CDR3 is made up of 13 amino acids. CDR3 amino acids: CASSLRRGETQYF. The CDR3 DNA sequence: TGTGCCAGCAGTTTAAGGCGGGGAGAGACCCAGTACTTC.

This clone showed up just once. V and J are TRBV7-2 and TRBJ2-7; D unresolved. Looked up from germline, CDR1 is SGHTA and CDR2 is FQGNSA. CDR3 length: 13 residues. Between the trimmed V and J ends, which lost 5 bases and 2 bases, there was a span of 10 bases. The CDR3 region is CASSPYGPYEQYF. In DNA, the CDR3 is TGTGCCAGCAGCCCGTACGGTCCCTACGAGCAGTACTTC.

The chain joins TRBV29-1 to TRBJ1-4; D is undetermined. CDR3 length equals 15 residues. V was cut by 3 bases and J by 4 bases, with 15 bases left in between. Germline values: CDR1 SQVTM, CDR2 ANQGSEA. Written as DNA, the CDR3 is TGCAGCGTTGAGGGAGGGAGTGTTGGTAATGAAAAACTGTTTTTT. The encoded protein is CSVEGGSVGNEKLFF.

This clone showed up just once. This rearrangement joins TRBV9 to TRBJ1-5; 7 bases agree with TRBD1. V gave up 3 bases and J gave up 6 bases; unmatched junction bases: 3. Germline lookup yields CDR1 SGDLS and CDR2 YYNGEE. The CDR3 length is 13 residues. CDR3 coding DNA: TGTGCCAGCAGCGGACAGGGTAGTCAGCCCCAGCATTTT. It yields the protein CASSGQGSQPQHF.

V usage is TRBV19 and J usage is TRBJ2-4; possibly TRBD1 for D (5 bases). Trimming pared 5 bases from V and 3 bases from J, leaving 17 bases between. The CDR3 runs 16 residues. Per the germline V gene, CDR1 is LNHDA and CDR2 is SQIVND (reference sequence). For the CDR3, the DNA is TGTGCCAGTAGTTCTGAAGGGGCTCTTGGCAAAAACATTCAGTACTTC. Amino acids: CASSSEGALGKNIQYF.

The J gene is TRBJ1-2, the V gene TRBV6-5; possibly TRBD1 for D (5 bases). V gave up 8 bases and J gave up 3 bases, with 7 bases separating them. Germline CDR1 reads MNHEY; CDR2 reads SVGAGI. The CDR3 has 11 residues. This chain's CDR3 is CASQTDYGYTF. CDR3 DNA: TGTGCCAGCCAGACAGACTATGGCTACACCTTC.

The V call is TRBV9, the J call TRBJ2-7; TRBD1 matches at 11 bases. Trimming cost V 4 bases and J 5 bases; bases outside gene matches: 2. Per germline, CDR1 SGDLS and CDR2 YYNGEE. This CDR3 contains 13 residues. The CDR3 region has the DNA TGTGCCAGCAGCCGGACAGGGGGCGACGAGCAGTACTTC. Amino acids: CASSRTGGDEQYF.

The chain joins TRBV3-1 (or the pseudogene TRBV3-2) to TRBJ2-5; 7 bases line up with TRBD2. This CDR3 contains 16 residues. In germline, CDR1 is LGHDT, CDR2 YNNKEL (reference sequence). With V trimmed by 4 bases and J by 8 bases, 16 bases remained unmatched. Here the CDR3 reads CASSLGLGARRDTQYF. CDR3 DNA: TGTGCCAGCAGCCTCGGACTAGGCGCTCGTCGGGATACCCAGTACTTC.

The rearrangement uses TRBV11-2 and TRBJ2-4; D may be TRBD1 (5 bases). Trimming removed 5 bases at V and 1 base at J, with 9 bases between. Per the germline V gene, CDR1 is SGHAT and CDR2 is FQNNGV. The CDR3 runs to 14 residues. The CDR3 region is CASSLRVAKNIQYF. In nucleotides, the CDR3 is TGTGCCAGCAGCCTCAGGGTGGCCAAAAACATTCAGTACTTC.

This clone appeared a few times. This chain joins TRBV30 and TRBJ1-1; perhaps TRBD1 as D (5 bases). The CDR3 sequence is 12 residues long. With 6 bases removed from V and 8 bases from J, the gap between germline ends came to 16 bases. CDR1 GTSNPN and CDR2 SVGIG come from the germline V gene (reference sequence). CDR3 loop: CACHGGSIEAFF. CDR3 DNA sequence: TGTGCCTGTCATGGGGGGAGTATAGAAGCTTTCTTT.

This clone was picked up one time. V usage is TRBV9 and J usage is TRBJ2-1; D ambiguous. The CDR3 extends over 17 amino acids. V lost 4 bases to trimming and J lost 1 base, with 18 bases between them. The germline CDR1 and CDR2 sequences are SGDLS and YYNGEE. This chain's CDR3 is CASSPMGQRTSYNEQFF. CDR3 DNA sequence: TGTGCCAGCAGCCCCATGGGCCAAAGAACATCCTACAATGAGCAGTTCTTC.

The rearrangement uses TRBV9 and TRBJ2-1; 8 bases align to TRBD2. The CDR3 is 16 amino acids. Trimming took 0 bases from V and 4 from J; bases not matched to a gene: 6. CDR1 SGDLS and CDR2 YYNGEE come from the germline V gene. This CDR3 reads CASSVGGTRGYNEQFF. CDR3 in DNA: TGTGCCAGCAGCGTAGGTGGGACTAGAGGGTACAATGAGCAGTTCTTC.

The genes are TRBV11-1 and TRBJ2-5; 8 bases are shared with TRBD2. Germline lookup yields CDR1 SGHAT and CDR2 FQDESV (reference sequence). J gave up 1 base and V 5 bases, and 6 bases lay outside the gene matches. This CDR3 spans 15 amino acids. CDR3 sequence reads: CASSQRAGVQETQYF. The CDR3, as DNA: TGTGCCAGCAGCCAGCGAGCGGGAGTCCAAGAGACCCAGTACTTC.

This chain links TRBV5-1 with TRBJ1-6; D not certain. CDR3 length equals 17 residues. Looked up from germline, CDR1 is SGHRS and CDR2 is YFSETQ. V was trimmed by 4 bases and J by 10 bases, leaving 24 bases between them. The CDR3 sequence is CASSPGNLPTGWSPLHF. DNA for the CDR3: TGCGCCAGCAGCCCCGGGAACTTGCCAACCGGTTGGTCACCCCTCCACTTT. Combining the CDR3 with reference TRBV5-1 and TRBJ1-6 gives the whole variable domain KAGVTQTPRYLIKTRGQQVTLSCSPISGHRSVSWYQQTPGQGLQFLFEYFSETQRNKGNFPGRFSGRQFSNSRSEMNVSTLELGDSALYLCASSPGNLPTGWSPLHFGNGTRLTVT.

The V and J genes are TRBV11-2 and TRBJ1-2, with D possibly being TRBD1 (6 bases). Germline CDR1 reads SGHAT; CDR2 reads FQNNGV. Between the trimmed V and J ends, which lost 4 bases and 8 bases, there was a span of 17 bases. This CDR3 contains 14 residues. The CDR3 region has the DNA TGTGCCAGCAGCTATCGGGACACCTTCGCCGGCTACACCTTC. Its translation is CASSYRDTFAGYTF.

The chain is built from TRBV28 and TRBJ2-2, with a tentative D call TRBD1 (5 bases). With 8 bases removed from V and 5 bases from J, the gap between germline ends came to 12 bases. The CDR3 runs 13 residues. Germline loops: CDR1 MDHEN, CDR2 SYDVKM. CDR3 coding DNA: TGTGCCAGCTGCCAAGGGGATACCGGGGAGCTGTTTTTT. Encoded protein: CASCQGDTGELFF.

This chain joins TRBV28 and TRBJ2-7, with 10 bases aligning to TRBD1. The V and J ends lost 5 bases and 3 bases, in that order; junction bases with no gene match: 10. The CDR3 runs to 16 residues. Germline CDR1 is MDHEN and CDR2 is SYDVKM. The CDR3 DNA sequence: TGTGCCAGCAGTCCCGACGGGACAGGGGATCGCTACGAGCAGTACTTC. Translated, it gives CASSPDGTGDRYEQYF.